The 20 T cell receptor beta chains below all came from one sample that was sequenced in a study of vaccination effects on CD4 cells after COVID-19. The antigens these receptors bind are not known. With the ViraFEST assay, the study expanded antigen-specific CD4+ T cells using viral peptide pools, then sequenced them. Scientists isolated CD4+ T cells after an approximately ten-day culture period ended. Infection dated between March and December 2020, before the Alpha, Beta and Delta variants reached the United States. This table comes from immunoSEQ multiplex PCR, and its TCRdb copy is limited to in-frame clones, with some not included. The top ten clones hold more than 15% of a sample with fewer than 30,000 clones, approximately 80% of them seen once. This specimen consisted of CD4+ T cells from PBMCs cultured with HCoV-NL63 spike peptides, obtained before COVID-19 vaccination. These receptors came from a human donor who had a prior SARS-CoV-2 infection.

The chain has TRBV11-3 and TRBJ2-2; no clear D gene. The germline V and J ends were trimmed by 1 base and 4 bases, with 10 bases remaining between them. Per germline, CDR1 SGHNT and CDR2 YENEEA. The CDR3 has 15 amino acids. CDR3 bases: TGTGCCAGCAGCTTAGGCGGAGTCCCCACCGGGGAGCTGTTTTTT. It is translated as CASSLGGVPTGELFF.

The chain recombines TRBV3-1 (or the pseudogene TRBV3-2) with TRBJ2-3; D unclear. Trimming stripped 2 bases from V and 6 bases from J, with 15 bases between. Germline CDR1 is LGHDT and CDR2 is YNNKEL (reference sequence). The CDR3 spans 15 residues. The CDR3 DNA reads as TGTGCCAGCAGCCAAAGTAGAACCGCAGCGGATACGCAGTATTTT. Residues: CASSQSRTAADTQYF.

The chain recombines TRBV2 with TRBJ2-2, with D perhaps matching TRBD2 (5 bases). The germline CDR1 and CDR2 sequences are SNHLY and FYNNEI. V was clipped by 2 bases and J by 5 bases, with 15 bases between them. This CDR3 contains 16 residues. The CDR3 DNA follows: TGTGCCAGCAGTGAAATAGCGAGAACAAGGACCGGGGAGCTGTTTTTT. Amino acids: CASSEIARTRTGELFF.

The sample holds one count of this clone. This sequence joins TRBV5-5 and TRBJ1-2, with D tentatively TRBD1 (6 bases). Trimming stripped 3 bases from V and 4 bases from J, with 19 bases between. Looked up from germline, CDR1 is SGHKS and CDR2 is YYEKEE (reference sequence). The CDR3 is 16 residues long. The CDR3 DNA is TGTGCCAGCAGCTCATCCGGGACATATGATTCCTATGGCTACACCTTC. It codes for CASSSSGTYDSYGYTF. The full variable domain, rest sourced from reference TRBV5-5 and TRBJ1-2, is DAGVTQSPTHLIKTRGQQVTLRCSPISGHKSVSWYQQVLGQGPQFIFQYYEKEERGRGNFPDRFSARQFPNYSSELNVNALLLGDSALYLCASSSSGTYDSYGYTFGSGTRLTVV.

The V gene is TRBV11-3, the J gene TRBJ2-2; 8 nucleotides agree with TRBD2. The germline CDR1 and CDR2 sequences are SGHNT and YENEEA. The CDR3 is 16 residues long. J lost 0 bases, V lost 5 bases, and 5 bases had no gene match. CDR3 in amino acids: CASSPGLASNTGELFF. The CDR3 DNA is TGTGCCAGCAGCCCTGGACTAGCCTCGAACACCGGGGAGCTGTTTTTT.

The V and J genes are TRBV5-4 and TRBJ1-2; D not certain. CDR1 is SGHNT and CDR2 is YYREEE in the germline V gene (reference sequence). V was cut by 4 bases and J by 8 bases, with 15 bases left in between. This CDR3 contains 13 residues. CDR3 sequence reads: CASSVRYSEGYTF. The CDR3 region has the DNA TGTGCCAGCAGCGTGAGGTACAGCGAGGGCTACACCTTC.

This rearrangement joins TRBV5-1 to TRBJ2-7; D remains ambiguous. This CDR3 spans 13 amino acids. Per the germline V gene, CDR1 is SGHRS and CDR2 is YFSETQ. V lost 5 bases and J 3 bases, leaving 12 bases between the germline ends. The CDR3 coding sequence is TGCGCCAGCAGTGAAGGGTTTAACTACGAGCAGTACTTC. Translation gives CASSEGFNYEQYF. The full variable domain, rest sourced from reference TRBV5-1 and TRBJ2-7, is KAGVTQTPRYLIKTRGQQVTLSCSPISGHRSVSWYQQTPGQGLQFLFEYFSETQRNKGNFPGRFSGRQFSNSRSEMNVSTLELGDSALYLCASSEGFNYEQYFGPGTRLTVT.

V is TRBV15 and J is TRBJ2-2; D unresolved. This CDR3 region has 16 residues. V lost 0 bases, J lost 5 bases, and 13 bases lay in between. Germline V CDR1 and CDR2: LNHNV, YYDKDF (reference sequence). The CDR3 spells CATSRDNRARTGELFF. For the CDR3, the DNA is TGTGCCACCAGCAGAGATAATAGGGCCCGAACCGGGGAGCTGTTTTTT.

The CDR3 nucleotides read TGCGCCAGCAGCTGGATTAGCGGGAGGGCCGGAGAGACCCAGTACTTC. Residues: CASSWISGRAGETQYF. The gene calls are TRBV5-1 and TRBJ2-5; 11 bases align to TRBD2. Losses at the gene ends were 3 bases for V and 4 bases for J; bases not matched to a gene: 8. The CDR3 is made up of 16 amino acids. Germline V gene lookup returns CDR1 SGHRS and CDR2 YFSETQ. Complete variable domain (other parts from reference TRBV5-1 and TRBJ2-5): KAGVTQTPRYLIKTRGQQVTLSCSPISGHRSVSWYQQTPGQGLQFLFEYFSETQRNKGNFPGRFSGRQFSNSRSEMNVSTLELGDSALYLCASSWISGRAGETQYFGPGTRLLVL.

This clone showed up just once. The rearrangement links TRBV7-2 to TRBJ2-6; 8 nucleotides match TRBD1. Trimming cost V 4 bases and J 2 bases; bases outside gene matches: 4. Germline V gene sequence: CDR1 SGHTA, CDR2 FQGNSA. The CDR3 spans 16 residues. The CDR3 loop reads CASSYQGATGANVLTF. DNA for the CDR3: TGTGCCAGCAGCTATCAGGGGGCAACTGGGGCCAACGTCCTGACTTTC.

The genes are TRBV10-3 and TRBJ1-1; 9 bases are a match to TRBD1. Losses at the gene ends were 2 bases for V and 5 bases for J; bases not matched to a gene: 6. Germline V gene lookup returns CDR1 ENHRY and CDR2 SYGVKD. The CDR3 consists of 15 residues. The DNA of the CDR3 is TGTGCCATCAGTGAGAGGGGACAGGGTGGAACTGAAGCTTTCTTT. Translation: CAISERGQGGTEAFF.

The J gene is TRBJ2-5, the V gene TRBV19; D is uncertain. The CDR3 runs to 13 residues. CDR1 and CDR2 (germline): LNHDA, SQIVND (reference sequence). V was shortened by 6 bases and J by 5 bases, with 13 bases between the two germline ends. CDR3 in amino acids: CASSSGRSETQYF. CDR3 DNA sequence: TGTGCCAGTAGCTCGGGCAGGTCCGAGACCCAGTACTTC.

V gene TRBV18 combines with J gene TRBJ1-1, with no clear D. Trimming removed 3 bases at V and 5 bases at J, with 19 bases between. CDR3 size: 16 residues. Germline V lookup: CDR1 KGHSH, CDR2 LQKENI. In DNA form, the CDR3 reads TGTGCCAGCTCACCCACACAAGAACTCGTGTGGACTGAAGCTTTCTTT. Protein: CASSPTQELVWTEAFF.

This clone has more than one count but fewer than ten. The gene calls are TRBV30 and TRBJ1-1; TRBD1 might be the D (5 bases). Germline lookup yields CDR1 GTSNPN and CDR2 SVGIG (reference sequence). This CDR3 contains 15 residues. The V end was cut by 2 bases, the J end by 6 bases, with 19 bases between. This CDR3 reads CAWSFRTRDLSEAFF. As DNA, the CDR3 is TGTGCCTGGAGTTTCCGGACGCGGGACCTTTCTGAAGCTTTCTTT.

This clone turned up a few times. The chain has TRBV2 and TRBJ1-3, with D perhaps TRBD1 (6 bases). The CDR3 spans 16 residues. Per germline, CDR1 SNHLY and CDR2 FYNNEI. V dropped 5 bases and J dropped 0 bases, with 14 bases sitting between them. CDR3 coding DNA: TGTGCCAGCAGTCTGGAGGGGGTCGGCTCTGGAAACACCATATATTTT. It is translated as CASSLEGVGSGNTIYF. The full variable domain, with the rest looked up from reference TRBV2 and TRBJ1-3, is EPEVTQTPSHQVTQMGQEVILRCVPISNHLYFYWYRQILGQKVEFLVSFYNNEISEKSEIFDDQFSVERPDGSNFTLKIRSTKLEDSAMYFCASSLEGVGSGNTIYFGEGSWLTVV.

This chain links TRBV30 with TRBJ2-3; 9 nucleotides align to TRBD1. Germline V CDR1 and CDR2: GTSNPN, SVGIG (reference sequence). The CDR3 is 13 residues long. V lost 6 bases, J lost 6 bases, and 7 bases stayed unmatched. The DNA for the CDR3 is TGTGCCTGCACACAGGGGGCGGATGATACGCAGTATTTT. Protein product: CACTQGADDTQYF.

The rearrangement uses TRBV7-6 and TRBJ2-7, with 8 bases aligning to TRBD2. CDR3 length: 15 amino acids. Germline CDR1 SGHVS, CDR2 FNYEAQ. The junction had 5 bases not matched to a gene; V was cut back by 1 base and J by 3 bases. CDR3 amino acids: CASSLGTGGYYEQYF. The CDR3 DNA reads TGTGCCAGCAGCTTAGGAACGGGAGGGTACTACGAGCAGTACTTC.

The sample holds one count of this clone. V and J are TRBV7-2 and TRBJ2-7, with unresolved D. This CDR3 is 11 amino acids long. The V and J ends lost 4 bases and 9 bases respectively, with 10 bases between them. Per the germline V gene, CDR1 is SGHTA and CDR2 is FQGNSA. CDR3: CASSWGLGQYF. CDR3 nucleotide sequence: TGTGCCAGCAGCTGGGGTCTCGGGCAGTACTTC.

This chain uses TRBV7-9 with TRBJ2-3; D not resolved. The V end was cut by 7 bases, the J end by 0 bases, with 14 bases between. This CDR3 has 15 residues. Per germline, CDR1 SEHNR and CDR2 FQNEAQ (reference sequence). The CDR3 region is CASTIGGSSTDTQYF. The CDR3 DNA is TGTGCCAGCACCATAGGCGGCAGTAGCACAGATACGCAGTATTTT. The variable domain in full, completed from reference TRBV7-9 and TRBJ2-3, reads DTGVSQNPRHKITKRGQNVTFRCDPISEHNRLYWYRQTLGQGPEFLTYFQNEAQLEKSRLLSDRFSAERPKGSFSTLEIQRTEQGDSAMYLCASTIGGSSTDTQYFGPGTRLTVL.

V and J are TRBV7-2 and TRBJ2-2, with D perhaps being TRBD1 or TRBD2 (5 bases each). The V and J ends lost 2 bases and 3 bases respectively, with 10 bases between them. This CDR3 contains 15 residues. In germline, CDR1 is SGHTA, CDR2 FQGNSA. CDR3 sequence reads: CASSLFGTDTGELFF. The CDR3 DNA is TGTGCCAGCAGCTTATTCGGGACGGACACCGGGGAGCTGTTTTTT.